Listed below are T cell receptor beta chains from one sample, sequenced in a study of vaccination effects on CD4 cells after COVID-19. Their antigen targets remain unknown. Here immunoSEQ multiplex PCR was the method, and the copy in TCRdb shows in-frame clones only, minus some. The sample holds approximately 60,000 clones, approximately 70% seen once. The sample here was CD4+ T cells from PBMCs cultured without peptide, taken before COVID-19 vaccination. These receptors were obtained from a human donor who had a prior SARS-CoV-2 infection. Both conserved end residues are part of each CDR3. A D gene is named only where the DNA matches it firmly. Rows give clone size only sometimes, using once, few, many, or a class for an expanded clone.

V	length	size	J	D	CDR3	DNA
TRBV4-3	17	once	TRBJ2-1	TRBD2	CASSQGSSGRAYNEQFF	TGCGCCAGCAGCCAAGGCTCTAGCGGGAGGGCCTACAATGAGCAGTTCTTC
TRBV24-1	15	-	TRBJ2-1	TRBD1	CATSIGTGVWNEQFF	TGTGCCACCAGCATAGGGACAGGGGTTTGGAATGAGCAGTTCTTC
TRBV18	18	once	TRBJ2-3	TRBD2	CASSLLLAGATLTDTQYF	TGTGCCAGCTCACTATTACTAGCGGGAGCAACCCTCACAGATACGCAGTATTTT
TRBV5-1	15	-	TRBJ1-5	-	CASSLVAGGGQPQHF	TGCGCCAGCAGCTTGGTGGCGGGAGGTGGTCAGCCCCAGCATTTT
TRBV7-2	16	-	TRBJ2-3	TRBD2	CASSLVGVAGTDTQYF	TGTGCCAGCAGCTTAGTGGGTGTAGCGGGGACAGATACGCAGTATTTT
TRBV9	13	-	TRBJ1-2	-	CASSPGLRRGYTF	TGTGCCAGCAGCCCAGGACTGAGGCGGGGCTACACCTTC
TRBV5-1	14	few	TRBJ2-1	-	CASSIRSRGNEQFF	TGCGCCAGCAGCATACGTTCTCGGGGTAATGAGCAGTTCTTC
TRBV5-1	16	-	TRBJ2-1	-	CASRTGVGLSYNEQFF	TGCGCCAGCAGGACGGGAGTGGGACTTTCGTACAATGAGCAGTTCTTC
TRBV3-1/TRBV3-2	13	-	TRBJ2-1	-	CASSRMGYNEQFF	TGTGCCAGCAGCCGGATGGGGTACAATGAGCAGTTCTTC
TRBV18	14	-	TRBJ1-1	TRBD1	CASSSSSGGGEAFF	TGTGCCAGCTCATCGTCATCAGGGGGCGGTGAAGCTTTCTTT
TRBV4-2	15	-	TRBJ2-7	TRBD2	CASSQDRDYFYEQYF	TGTGCCAGCAGCCAAGATAGGGACTACTTCTACGAGCAGTACTTC
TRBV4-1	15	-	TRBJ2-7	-	CASSQGRFSGDEQYF	TGCGCCAGCAGCCAAGGTCGCTTTTCGGGGGACGAGCAGTACTTC
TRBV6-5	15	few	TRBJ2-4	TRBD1	CASSSTGGVGNIQYF	TGTGCCAGCAGTTCCACAGGGGGAGTGGGAAACATTCAGTACTTC
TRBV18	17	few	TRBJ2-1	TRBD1	CASSPLGGGQAYNEQFF	TGTGCCAGCTCACCACTAGGGGGCGGTCAGGCCTACAATGAGCAGTTCTTC
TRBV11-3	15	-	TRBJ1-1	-	CASSSYRDPNTEAFF	TGTGCCAGCAGCTCATACAGGGACCCGAACACTGAAGCTTTCTTT
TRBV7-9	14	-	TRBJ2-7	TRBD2	CASSSSGSTYEQYF	TGTGCCAGCAGCTCTAGCGGGAGTACCTACGAGCAGTACTTC
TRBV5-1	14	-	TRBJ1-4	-	CASSLGGSNEKLFF	TGCGCCAGCAGCTTGGGGGGGTCTAATGAAAAACTGTTTTTT
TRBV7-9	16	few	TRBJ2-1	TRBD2	CASSPIGAGGLREQFF	TGTGCCAGCAGCCCAATAGGCGCGGGGGGTTTAAGGGAGCAGTTCTTC
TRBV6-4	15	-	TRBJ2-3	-	CASSEGTGETDTQYF	TGTGCCAGCAGTGAAGGGACTGGGGAGACAGATACGCAGTATTTT
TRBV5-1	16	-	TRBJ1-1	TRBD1	CASSSLPGTANTEAFF	TGCGCCAGCAGCTCCCTCCCCGGGACAGCGAACACTGAAGCTTTCTTT
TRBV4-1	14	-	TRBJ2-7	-	CASSQGENRREQYF	TGCGCCAGCAGCCAGGGAGAAAATCGCCGCGAGCAGTACTTC
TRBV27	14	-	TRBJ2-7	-	CASTPRRASYEQYF	TGTGCCAGCACCCCGCGGAGGGCCTCCTACGAGCAGTACTTC
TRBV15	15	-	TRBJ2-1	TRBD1	CATSPERGQYNEQFF	TGTGCCACCAGCCCAGAGAGGGGACAGTACAATGAGCAGTTCTTC
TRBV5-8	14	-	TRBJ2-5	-	CASSKLGGQQTQYF	TGTGCCAGCAGCAAACTGGGGGGGCAACAGACCCAGTACTTC
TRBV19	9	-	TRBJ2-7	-	CASIDEQYF	TGTGCCAGTATAGACGAGCAGTACTTC
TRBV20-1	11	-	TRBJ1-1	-	CSARYRAEAFF	TGCAGTGCTAGGTACAGGGCCGAAGCTTTCTTT
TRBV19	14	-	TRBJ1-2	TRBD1	CASSIGGQGAGYTF	TGTGCCAGTAGTATAGGTGGACAGGGGGCTGGCTACACCTTC
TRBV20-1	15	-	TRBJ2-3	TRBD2	CSASSRLALTDTQYF	TGCAGTGCTAGTAGTCGACTAGCGCTAACAGATACGCAGTATTTT
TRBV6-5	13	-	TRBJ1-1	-	CASWRGPVTEAFF	TGTGCCAGCTGGCGGGGGCCGGTGACTGAAGCTTTCTTT
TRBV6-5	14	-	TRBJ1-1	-	CASSKFQGDTEAFF	TGTGCCAGCAGCAAATTTCAGGGCGACACTGAAGCTTTCTTT
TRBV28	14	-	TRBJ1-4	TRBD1	CAIEDRNQGEKLFF	TGTGCCATAGAGGACAGGAACCAGGGGGAAAAACTGTTTTTT
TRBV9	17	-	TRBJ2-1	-	CASSVDQSSGAYNEQFF	TGTGCCAGCAGCGTAGATCAGAGTAGCGGAGCCTACAATGAGCAGTTCTTC
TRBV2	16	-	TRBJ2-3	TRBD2	CASSELAGRPAGTQYF	TGTGCCAGCAGTGAATTAGCGGGACGCCCGGCTGGTACGCAGTATTTT
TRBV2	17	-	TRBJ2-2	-	CASSEVLRYTNTGELFF	TGTGCCAGCAGTGAGGTGTTGCGGTACACGAACACCGGGGAGCTGTTTTTT
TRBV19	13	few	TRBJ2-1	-	CASSPTLGNEQFF	TGTGCCAGTAGCCCGACCCTAGGGAATGAGCAGTTCTTC
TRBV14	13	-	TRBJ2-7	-	CASSRGHRSEQYF	TGTGCCAGCAGCCGGGGACATCGCAGTGAGCAGTACTTC
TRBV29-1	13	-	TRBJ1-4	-	CSVGWNANEKLFF	TGCAGCGTGGGGTGGAATGCTAATGAAAAACTGTTTTTT
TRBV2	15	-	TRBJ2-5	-	CASSEFGVGGETQYF	TGTGCCAGCAGTGAATTTGGGGTTGGCGGAGAGACCCAGTACTTC
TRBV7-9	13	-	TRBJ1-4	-	CASCPQGLEKLFF	TGTGCCAGCTGCCCCCAGGGCCTTGAAAAACTGTTTTTT
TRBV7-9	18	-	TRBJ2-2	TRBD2	CASSFGTSGSLVTGELFF	TGTGCCAGCAGCTTCGGGACTAGCGGGAGTTTGGTCACCGGGGAGCTGTTTTTT
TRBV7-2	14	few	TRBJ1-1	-	CASSLVGQNTEAFF	TGTGCCAGCAGCTTAGTTGGCCAGAACACTGAAGCTTTCTTT
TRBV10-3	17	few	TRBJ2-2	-	CAISDRFEGNIAGELFF	TGTGCCATCAGTGATCGTTTTGAGGGGAACATCGCCGGGGAGCTGTTTTTT
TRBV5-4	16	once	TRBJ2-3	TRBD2	CASSRGNSGGGDTQYF	TGTGCCAGCAGCCGCGGAAATAGCGGGGGCGGGGATACGCAGTATTTT
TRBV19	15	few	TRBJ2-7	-	CASSYTSRKTYEQYF	TGTGCCAGTAGTTATACTAGCCGGAAGACCTACGAGCAGTACTTC
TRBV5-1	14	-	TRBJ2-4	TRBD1	CASSPDRGPDIQYF	TGCGCCAGCAGCCCGGACAGGGGGCCGGACATTCAGTACTTC
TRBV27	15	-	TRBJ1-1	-	CASSLLRGGNTEAFF	TGTGCCAGCAGTCTGCTAAGAGGCGGGAACACTGAAGCTTTCTTT